The next 24 T cell receptor beta chains were all read from a single sample in a study of beta chain features in type 1 diabetes. Reverse transcribing all isolated RNA meant expressed TCRB transcripts were sequenced. Here immunoSEQ multiplex PCR was the method, and the copy in TCRdb shows in-frame clones only, minus some. Among a few hundred thousand clones listed, roughly a tenth were seen once. Specimen: central memory CD4+ T cells from blood. These receptor sequences come from a man aged 18-30 years in good health.

This clone was observed a few times. The chain uses TRBV5-1 and TRBJ2-1; no clear D gene. V lost 5 bases to trimming and J lost 0 bases, with 12 bases between them. Germline loops: CDR1 SGHRS, CDR2 YFSETQ. The CDR3 length is 15 residues. CDR3 loop: CASRADGNSYNEQFF. CDR3 DNA sequence: TGCGCCAGCAGAGCAGACGGAAACTCCTACAATGAGCAGTTCTTC. The complete variable domain, with remaining parts taken from reference TRBV5-1 and TRBJ2-1, reads KAGVTQTPRYLIKTRGQQVTLSCSPISGHRSVSWYQQTPGQGLQFLFEYFSETQRNKGNFPGRFSGRQFSNSRSEMNVSTLELGDSALYLCASRADGNSYNEQFFGPGTRLTVL.

The chain carries TRBV9 and TRBJ2-1; 7 nucleotides align to TRBD1. The CDR3 consists of 13 residues. The V and J ends lost 0 bases and 8 bases, in that order; junction bases with no gene match: 2. The germline V gene has CDR1 SGDLS and CDR2 YYNGEE. This CDR3 reads CASSVDRGDEQFF. The CDR3 DNA follows: TGTGCCAGCAGCGTAGACAGGGGCGATGAGCAGTTCTTC. Together with reference TRBV9 and TRBJ2-1, the CDR3 gives the full variable domain: DSGVTQTPKHLITATGQRVTLRCSPRSGDLSVYWYQQSLDQGLQFLIQYYNGEERAKGNILERFSAQQFPDLHSELNLSSLELGDSALYFCASSVDRGDEQFFGPGTRLTVL.

The chain is built from TRBV5-4 and TRBJ2-5; no definite D call. Germline V gene lookup returns CDR1 SGHNT and CDR2 YYREEE (reference sequence). The CDR3 sequence is 14 residues long. V was cut by 0 bases and J by 1 base, with 7 bases left in between. CDR3: CASSLEISQETQYF. The DNA of the CDR3 is TGTGCCAGCAGCTTGGAAATCAGCCAAGAGACCCAGTACTTC.

J is TRBJ2-1 and V is TRBV11-2; 15 positions agree with TRBD2. The CDR3 has 16 amino acids. Germline V gene sequence: CDR1 SGHAT, CDR2 FQNNGV. V gave up 5 bases and J gave up 8 bases; unmatched junction bases: 7. DNA for the CDR3: TGTGCCAGCAGCGCCGACGGACTAGCGGGAGGGTATGAGCAGTTCTTC. It translates to CASSADGLAGGYEQFF.

The genes are TRBV28 and TRBJ2-1; TRBD2 agrees at 8 bases. Germline V CDR1 and CDR2: MDHEN, SYDVKM. V trimming: 2 bases; J trimming: 1 base; junction bases outside the gene matches: 4. CDR3 length: 16 amino acids. The CDR3 loop is CASSLGLAFSYNEQFF. CDR3 in DNA: TGTGCCAGCAGTTTAGGACTAGCCTTTTCCTACAATGAGCAGTTCTTC.

This chain connects TRBV7-6 to TRBJ2-5; 7 bases align to TRBD2. This CDR3 has 15 amino acids. Per the germline V gene, CDR1 is SGHVS and CDR2 is FNYEAQ. The V gene end was trimmed by 1 base and the J gene end by 5 bases; junction bases not matched to a gene: 7. CDR3 bases: TGTGCCAGCAGCTTAGTTGGCGGGAGTATGGAGACCCAGTACTTC. This encodes CASSLVGGSMETQYF.

This clone was counted only a few times. The J gene is TRBJ2-1, the V gene TRBV30, with D tentatively TRBD1 (6 bases). V lost 4 bases and J lost 0, with 10 bases in between. Germline V CDR1 and CDR2: GTSNPN, SVGIG (reference sequence). The CDR3 is made up of 14 amino acids. CDR3 in DNA: TGTGCCTGGAACCTGGGACACTCCTACAATGAGCAGTTCTTC. Encoded protein: CAWNLGHSYNEQFF.

This clone was observed a handful of times. This rearrangement joins TRBV18 to TRBJ2-3; the match to TRBD2 covers 10 bases. The trim removed 0 bases at V and 2 bases at J, leaving 5 bases unmatched. The CDR3 runs 17 residues. Germline CDR1 KGHSH, CDR2 LQKENI. The CDR3 DNA reads as TGTGCCAGCTCACCACCCGGACTAGCGGAGTTCACAGATACGCAGTATTTT. Encoded protein: CASSPPGLAEFTDTQYF.

The chain recombines TRBV7-8 with TRBJ2-1; D call uncertain. There are 15 residues in the CDR3. Germline CDR1 reads SGHVS; CDR2 reads FQNEAQ. V dropped 1 base and J dropped 5 bases, with 12 bases sitting between them. The CDR3 DNA is TGTGCCAGCAGCTTAGAGGGTCTAGAGAACAATGAGCAGTTCTTC. This codes for CASSLEGLENNEQFF.

This sequence joins TRBV2 and TRBJ2-5; 10 nucleotides match TRBD2. The germline V gene has CDR1 SNHLY and CDR2 FYNNEI. The CDR3 covers 13 residues. V was clipped by 7 bases and J by 9 bases; unmatched bases: 8. Here the CDR3 reads CASTEGLAIAQYF. In DNA, the CDR3 is TGTGCCAGCACCGAGGGACTAGCGATTGCCCAGTACTTC.

This chain uses TRBV7-2 with TRBJ2-7; D remains unclear. The germline V gene has CDR1 SGHTA and CDR2 FQGNSA. V lost 0 bases to trimming and J lost 4 bases, with 16 bases between them. This CDR3 region has 16 residues. The CDR3 is CASSLAIGTDGYEQYF. The CDR3 nucleotides are TGTGCCAGCAGCTTAGCGATCGGAACCGACGGGTACGAGCAGTACTTC. The full variable domain, rest sourced from reference TRBV7-2 and TRBJ2-7, is GAGVSQSPSNKVTEKGKDVELRCDPISGHTALYWYRQSLGQGLEFLIYFQGNSAPDKSGLPSDRFSAERTGGSVSTLTIQRTQQEDSAVYLCASSLAIGTDGYEQYFGPGTRLTVT.

This clone was counted at least ten times. V and J are TRBV2 and TRBJ2-1, with 8 bases aligning to TRBD2. The CDR3 totals 12 residues. The J segment lost 10 bases and the V segment lost 6 bases, leaving 5 bases of the junction unmatched. Germline V gene data show CDR1 as SNHLY and CDR2 as FYNNEI. CDR3 sequence: CASSGTRIEQFF. The CDR3 DNA is TGTGCCAGCAGCGGGACTAGAATCGAGCAGTTCTTC.

The chain combines TRBV4-2 with TRBJ2-1, with TRBD2 identical over 8 bases. This CDR3 contains 16 residues. The junction had 12 bases not matched to a gene; V was cut back by 4 bases and J by 7 bases. CDR1 LGHNA and CDR2 YNFKEQ come from the germline V gene. The CDR3 spells CASSPLAAVGRNEQFF. DNA for the CDR3: TGTGCCAGCAGCCCACTAGCGGCCGTGGGGCGGAATGAGCAGTTCTTC.

The rearrangement links TRBV25-1 to TRBJ1-6; possible D gene TRBD1, 6 bases. Germline CDR1 and CDR2: MGHDK and SYGVNS. CDR3 length: 15 amino acids. With 4 bases removed from V and 7 bases from J, the gap between germline ends came to 14 bases. CDR3 protein: CASSVTGKWNSPLHF. The CDR3 nucleotides read TGTGCCAGCAGTGTCACAGGGAAATGGAATTCACCCCTCCACTTT. The variable domain in full, with the rest retrieved from reference TRBV25-1 and TRBJ1-6, is EADIYQTPRYLVIGTGKKITLECSQTMGHDKMYWYQQDPGMELHLIHYSYGVNSTEKGDLSSESTVSRIRTEHFPLTLESARPSHTSQYLCASSVTGKWNSPLHFGNGTRLTVT.

The chain uses TRBV6-1 and TRBJ2-1; 8 bases line up with TRBD2. CDR1 and CDR2 (germline): MNHNS, SASEGT. This CDR3 spans 15 amino acids. V lost 6 bases and J lost 2; bases outside the gene matches: 6. For the CDR3, the DNA is TGTGCCAGCAGCGCTACTAGCGGAACCTACAATGAGCAGTTCTTC. Translating gives CASSATSGTYNEQFF.

This clone has a handful of counts. The chain carries TRBV2 and TRBJ1-1; D is ambiguous. CDR1 is SNHLY and CDR2 is FYNNEI in the germline V gene. The CDR3 length is 15 residues. V dropped 1 base and J dropped 0 bases, with 9 bases sitting between them. The DNA of the CDR3 is TGTGCCAGCAGTGAAGACACGGCTATGAACACTGAAGCTTTCTTT. Amino acid sequence: CASSEDTAMNTEAFF. Full variable domain (rest looked up from reference TRBV2 and TRBJ1-1): EPEVTQTPSHQVTQMGQEVILRCVPISNHLYFYWYRQILGQKVEFLVSFYNNEISEKSEIFDDQFSVERPDGSNFTLKIRSTKLEDSAMYFCASSEDTAMNTEAFFGQGTRLTVV.

About this clone itself: A far bigger clonotype differs at one base, so this is likely a read error. The chain has TRBV7-2 and TRBJ2-5; 9 positions agree with TRBD2. This CDR3 region has 15 residues. V lost 0 bases to trimming and J lost 5 bases; unmatched junction nucleotides: 4. CDR1 and CDR2 (germline): SGHTA, FQGNSA. In nucleotides, the CDR3 is TGTGCCAGCAGCTTAGCTAGCGGGAGAGCGGAGACCCAGTACTTC. Translated, it gives CASSLASGRAETQYF.

The rearrangement joins TRBV9 to TRBJ2-1; D is perhaps TRBD2 (6 bases). CDR1 is SGDLS and CDR2 is YYNGEE in the germline V gene. CDR3 length: 15 amino acids. V was shortened by 0 bases and J by 2 bases, with 9 bases between the two germline ends. CDR3 coding DNA: TGTGCCAGCAGCGTAGGGGAGGCGGCCTACAATGAGCAGTTCTTC. This gives the protein CASSVGEAAYNEQFF.

This clone turned up a few times. The rearrangement uses TRBV5-6 and TRBJ2-2; tentatively, D is TRBD1 (6 bases). CDR3 size: 16 residues. V was cut by 3 bases and J by 2 bases, with 14 bases left in between. The V gene's germline CDR1 is SGHDT and CDR2 YYEEEE. CDR3 nucleotides: TGTGCCAGCAGCTCACCGGGACAACTAAACACCGGGGAGCTGTTTTTT. Its translation: CASSSPGQLNTGELFF. The entire variable domain, with the rest obtained from reference TRBV5-6 and TRBJ2-2, is as follows: DAGVTQSPTHLIKTRGQQVTLRCSPKSGHDTVSWYQQALGQGPQFIFQYYEEEERQRGNFPDRFSGHQFPNYSSELNVNALLLGDSALYLCASSSPGQLNTGELFFGEGSRLTVL.

This clone was observed once. The chain links TRBV5-1 to TRBJ2-3; 8 positions agree with TRBD2. V gave up 3 bases and J gave up 0 bases; unmatched junction bases: 6. This CDR3 has 16 residues. The germline V gene encodes CDR1 SGHRS and CDR2 YFSETQ. In nucleotides, the CDR3 is TGCGCCAGCAGCTCCGCACTAGCGGTTAGCACAGATACGCAGTATTTT. Protein product: CASSSALAVSTDTQYF.

A few counts support this clone. The gene calls are TRBV7-3 and TRBJ2-1; TRBD2 is a possible D gene (5 bases). Trimming took off 5 bases at V and 9 bases at J, with 14 bases between the two ends. The CDR3 consists of 13 residues. Looked up from germline, CDR1 is SGHTA and CDR2 is FQGTGA. Written as DNA, the CDR3 is TGTGCCAGCAGCCAGACCAGCGGAAGTGAGCAGTTCTTC. Its protein product is CASSQTSGSEQFF.

The rearrangement joins TRBV28 to TRBJ2-7, with a weak D call TRBD2 (6 bases). CDR3 length equals 12 residues. The germline V gene encodes CDR1 MDHEN and CDR2 SYDVKM. Trimming removed 5 bases at V and 8 bases at J, with 13 bases between. The CDR3 region has the DNA TGTGCCAGCAGTGAGGGACTTGAAAAGCAGTACTTC. This encodes CASSEGLEKQYF. Looking up the rest from reference TRBV28 and TRBJ2-7 gives the full variable domain: DVKVTQSSRYLVKRTGEKVFLECVQDMDHENMFWYRQDPGLGLRLIYFSYDVKMKEKGDIPEGYSVSREKKERFSLILESASTNQTSMYLCASSEGLEKQYFGPGTRLTVT.

This clone was observed a handful of times. The rearrangement uses TRBV5-1 and TRBJ2-6; D remains unclear. CDR3 size: 14 residues. Germline V gene sequence: CDR1 SGHRS, CDR2 YFSETQ. Trimming removed 4 bases at V and 1 base at J, with 6 bases between. CDR3 nucleotides: TGCGCCAGCAGCCCACTGTCTGGGGCCAACGTCCTGACTTTC. Its translation is CASSPLSGANVLTF.

This clone has a handful of counts. The chain is built from TRBV10-3 and TRBJ2-1; no reliable D call. V gave up 0 bases and J gave up 9 bases, with 18 bases separating them. This CDR3 has 16 amino acids. Germline V CDR1 and CDR2: ENHRY, SYGVKD. CDR3 nucleotides: TGTGCCATCAGTGAGTCAGTGCTACTCCGAACCCCTGAGCAGTTCTTC. Its protein is CAISESVLLRTPEQFF.